The 26 T cell receptor beta chains in this list originate from one sample, sequenced in a study of blood T cell repertoires in COVID-19. Sequencing used immunoSEQ multiplex PCR; TCRdb keeps in-frame clones, though not all of them. The sample has fewer than 200,000 clones, approximately 82% seen once. The sequenced sample consisted of PBMCs or T cells enriched from blood (not recorded which). These receptors were collected from a woman aged 45-60 years in a cohort exposed to, infected with or recovered from COVID-19 (not recorded which).

The chain has TRBV5-4 and TRBJ1-4; a weak D match, TRBD1 (5 bases). CDR3 size: 16 residues. Between the trimmed V and J ends, which lost 4 bases and 0 bases, there was a span of 13 bases. Germline V CDR1 and CDR2: SGHNT, YYREEE (reference sequence). The CDR3 nucleotides are TGTGCCAGCAGCCCCCGGGGGGGGACAACTAATGAAAAACTGTTTTTT. It codes for CASSPRGGTTNEKLFF.

This chain uses TRBV19 with TRBJ2-7, with TRBD1 matching over 9 bases. With V trimmed by 6 bases and J by 6 bases, 6 bases remained unmatched. CDR1 is LNHDA and CDR2 is SQIVND in the germline V gene (reference sequence). CDR3 length: 13 amino acids. CDR3 sequence: CASSRDRDFEQYF. The CDR3 region has the DNA TGTGCCAGTAGCAGGGACAGGGACTTCGAGCAGTACTTC.

V usage is TRBV19 and J usage is TRBJ2-7; 10 positions match TRBD1. Germline V gene lookup returns CDR1 LNHDA and CDR2 SQIVND (reference sequence). The junction had 6 bases not matched to a gene; V was cut back by 7 bases and J by 6 bases. The CDR3 has 13 residues. CDR3 in amino acids: CASTPTGGSEQYF. The CDR3 DNA sequence: TGTGCCAGTACCCCGACAGGGGGCAGCGAGCAGTACTTC.

The CDR3 loop reads CASSLFPGQGVVSTEAFF. DNA for the CDR3: TGTGCCAGCAGTTTATTTCCGGGACAGGGCGTTGTTAGCACTGAAGCTTTCTTT. The rearrangement links TRBV27 to TRBJ1-1, with 9 bases lining up with TRBD1. Trimming cost V 1 base and J 4 bases; bases outside gene matches: 13. The CDR3 is made up of 18 amino acids. Germline loops: CDR1 MNHEY, CDR2 SMNVEV (reference sequence).

There are a few counts of this clone. The CDR3 spells CASSGARQAYDYGYTF. CDR3 bases: TGTGCCAGCAGCGGAGCTCGACAGGCATACGACTATGGCTACACCTTC. The chain couples TRBV5-4 to TRBJ1-2; possibly TRBD1 for D (6 bases). Trimming shortened V by 4 bases and J by 3 bases, and 19 bases separated the two germline ends. Germline V gene lookup returns CDR1 SGHNT and CDR2 YYREEE (reference sequence). This CDR3 is built from 16 residues.

This clone appeared a few times. CDR3 coding DNA: TGTGCCAGCAGTGATTTCCAGGGACTACAGTACTTC. Translation gives CASSDFQGLQYF. V and J are TRBV6-1 and TRBJ2-7; 7 nucleotides agree with TRBD2. V shed 3 bases and J 10 bases; nucleotides not matched to a gene: 6. Germline V CDR1 and CDR2: MNHNS, SASEGT. The CDR3 is 12 amino acids.

The rearrangement uses TRBV5-8 and TRBJ2-3; 7 bases are a match to TRBD1. Looked up from germline, CDR1 is SGHTS and CDR2 is YDEGEE. V lost 0 bases to trimming and J lost 7 bases; unmatched junction nucleotides: 5. The CDR3 sequence is 14 residues long. In nucleotides, the CDR3 is TGTGCCAGCAGCTTGGGACAGGGACAAAATACGCAGTATTTT. The encoded protein is CASSLGQGQNTQYF.

The chain recombines TRBV5-1 with TRBJ1-1; 9 positions match TRBD1. Losses at the gene ends were 4 bases for V and 10 bases for J; bases not matched to a gene: 8. This CDR3 has 13 amino acids. CDR1 SGHRS and CDR2 YFSETQ come from the germline V gene. The CDR3 is CASSPGTGWGAFF. As DNA, the CDR3 is TGCGCCAGCAGCCCCGGGACAGGGTGGGGAGCTTTCTTT.

This clone was picked up a small number of times. The rearrangement links TRBV5-1 to TRBJ1-5; D is undetermined. Looked up from germline, CDR1 is SGHRS and CDR2 is YFSETQ. V gave up 2 bases and J gave up 4 bases, with 10 bases separating them. CDR3 length: 14 residues. The CDR3 sequence is CASSFEGLNQPQHF. The CDR3 region has the DNA TGCGCCAGCAGCTTTGAAGGACTAAATCAGCCCCAGCATTTT.

This clone was seen only once. This chain connects TRBV7-9 to TRBJ1-1; a weak D match, TRBD1 (5 bases). Germline lookup yields CDR1 SEHNR and CDR2 FQNEAQ (reference sequence). CDR3 size: 17 residues. V was trimmed by 4 bases and J by 1 base, leaving 19 bases between them. The CDR3 here is CASSSKGWTDGNTEAFF. The CDR3 nucleotides are TGTGCCAGCAGCTCGAAGGGGTGGACCGACGGGAACACTGAAGCTTTCTTT. Full variable domain (missing parts from reference TRBV7-9 and TRBJ1-1): DTGVSQNPRHKITKRGQNVTFRCDPISEHNRLYWYRQTLGQGPEFLTYFQNEAQLEKSRLLSDRFSAERPKGSFSTLEIQRTEQGDSAMYLCASSSKGWTDGNTEAFFGQGTRLTVV.

The chain employs TRBV7-3 and TRBJ1-1; D may be TRBD1 (6 bases). The CDR3 totals 14 residues. Germline assignment: CDR1 SGHTA and CDR2 FQGTGA. Trimming took off 5 bases at V and 6 bases at J, with 16 bases between the two ends. CDR3 nucleotides: TGTGCCAGCAGCCCAACTCAGGACAGTCCTGAAGCTTTCTTT. This codes for CASSPTQDSPEAFF.

The chain links TRBV12-3 or TRBV12-4 to TRBJ1-4; perhaps TRBD1 as D (5 bases). The CDR3 is 13 residues long. The V and J ends lost 6 bases and 5 bases respectively, with 10 bases between them. The CDR3 loop is CASSTGLNEKLFF. The CDR3 bases are TGTGCCAGCAGCACAGGATTAAATGAAAAACTGTTTTTT.

The genes are TRBV4-1 and TRBJ2-6; 11 nucleotides line up with TRBD1. Germline loops: CDR1 MGHRA, CDR2 YSYEKL. Trimming at V came to 4 bases and at J to 3 bases, leaving 14 bases not matched to a gene. CDR3 length: 20 amino acids. The DNA of the CDR3 is TGCGCCAGCAGCCCGCCCCCGGGACAGGGGGTAAAGGGTGGGGCCAACGTCCTGACTTTC. Translated: CASSPPPGQGVKGGANVLTF.

In nucleotides, the CDR3 is TGCGCCAGCAGCTACGACAGCGCTGAAGCTTTCTTT. Protein sequence: CASSYDSAEAFF. The V gene is TRBV5-1, the J gene TRBJ1-1; D possibly corresponds to TRBD1 (5 bases). The ends were cut back, 3 bases at V and 6 bases at J, with 9 bases in the middle. This CDR3 region has 12 residues. The germline V gene encodes CDR1 SGHRS and CDR2 YFSETQ.

Only one count was recorded for this clone. The rearrangement links TRBV30 to TRBJ2-5; D uncertain. Germline-derived CDR1 and CDR2 are GTSNPN and SVGIG (reference sequence). CDR3 length equals 13 residues. The V gene lost 8 bases and the J gene lost 1 base, with 14 bases spanning the gap. The CDR3 DNA reads TGTGCCCACAGCCAGACCCCCCAAGAGACCCAGTACTTC. It translates to CAHSQTPQETQYF.

This chain links TRBV2 with TRBJ2-5, with TRBD1 as a possible D gene (5 bases). This CDR3 region has 11 residues. Between the trimmed V and J ends, which lost 8 bases and 5 bases, there was a span of 9 bases. The germline V gene has CDR1 SNHLY and CDR2 FYNNEI. CDR3 in amino acids: CASGARETQYF. CDR3 coding DNA: TGTGCCAGCGGGGCCCGGGAGACCCAGTACTTC.

This rearrangement joins TRBV6-2 or TRBV6-3 to TRBJ1-5, with D perhaps matching TRBD1 (6 bases). Trimming removed 0 bases at V and 1 base at J, with 10 bases between. This CDR3 has 16 residues. Germline lookup yields CDR1 MNHEY and CDR2 SVGEGT. CDR3 sequence (DNA): TGTGCCAGCAGTTACTCGCAGGGGACGAGCAATCAGCCCCAGCATTTT. Translated, it gives CASSYSQGTSNQPQHF.

This chain connects TRBV7-3 to TRBJ1-2, with D uncertain. Germline V gene lookup returns CDR1 SGHTA and CDR2 FQGTGA. This CDR3 contains 15 residues. The germline V and J ends were trimmed by 2 bases and 8 bases, with 18 bases remaining between them. Written as DNA, the CDR3 is TGTGCCAGCAGCTTAGTCCCAGCTATGATGGAGGGCTACACCTTC. It translates to CASSLVPAMMEGYTF.

The gene calls are TRBV28 and TRBJ1-6; the D gene is possibly TRBD1 (6 bases). This CDR3 has 16 residues. Between the trimmed V and J ends, which lost 6 bases and 2 bases, there was a span of 14 bases. The germline V gene has CDR1 MDHEN and CDR2 SYDVKM. The CDR3 DNA sequence: TGTGCCAGCAGCCCGGGGGGCTTAACCTATAATTCACCCCTCCACTTT. Translated: CASSPGGLTYNSPLHF.

The gene calls are TRBV9 and TRBJ1-4; no clear D. There are 12 residues in the CDR3. The V end lost 0 bases, the J end lost 8 bases, and 5 bases lay between the germline ends. Germline V gives CDR1 SGDLS, CDR2 YYNGEE. CDR3 nucleotide sequence: TGTGCCAGCAGCGTAGACGGGGAAAAACTGTTTTTT. It codes for CASSVDGEKLFF.

The rearrangement joins TRBV7-8 to TRBJ2-3; D possibly corresponds to TRBD1 (6 bases). V lost 3 bases and J 5 bases, leaving 15 bases between the germline ends. This CDR3 comprises 15 residues. Germline V lookup: CDR1 SGHVS, CDR2 FQNEAQ. The CDR3 region has the DNA TGTGCCAGCAGCTTTAGGGGGACCGCTCTAGATACGCAGTATTTT. This sequence encodes CASSFRGTALDTQYF.

V is TRBV24-1 and J is TRBJ2-1; 8 bases map to TRBD2. CDR3 size: 17 residues. CDR1 and CDR2 from the germline V gene are KGHDR and SFDVKD. The V segment lost 4 bases and the J segment 7 bases; nucleotides outside the gene matches: 14. CDR3 in amino acids: CATSESGRRERGNEQFF. The CDR3 DNA reads as TGTGCCACCAGTGAATCCGGGAGGAGGGAGCGGGGGAATGAGCAGTTCTTC.

The CDR3 region is CASSSFWDSYTDNEQFF. In DNA form, the CDR3 reads TGTGCCAGCAGCTCCTTTTGGGACTCATACACTGACAATGAGCAGTTCTTC. This chain links TRBV7-9 with TRBJ2-1; TRBD2 is a possible D gene (6 bases). This CDR3 has 17 residues. Trimming removed 4 bases at V and 5 bases at J, with 21 bases between. Germline V lookup: CDR1 SEHNR, CDR2 FQNEAQ (reference sequence).

V usage is TRBV21-1 and J usage is TRBJ2-1; TRBD1, the table's D call, was not compared with the DNA. TRBV21-1 is annotated as a pseudogene. This CDR3 contains 14 residues. CDR3: CASSPEGGRTEQFF. The CDR3 DNA reads TGTGCCAGCAGCCCCGAAGGGGGCCGCACAGAGCAGTTCTTC.

The chain is built from TRBV28 and TRBJ2-2; 13 bases match TRBD2. The CDR3 has 17 amino acids. V gave up 6 bases and J gave up 6 bases; unmatched junction bases: 10. CDR1 is MDHEN, CDR2 SYDVKM, per germline. The CDR3 here is CASSPPGLAGRAGELFF. The CDR3 nucleotides read TGTGCCAGCAGCCCCCCGGGACTAGCGGGAAGGGCCGGGGAGCTGTTTTTT.

The genes are TRBV30 and TRBJ1-1; 7 bases match TRBD1. The V segment lost 0 bases and the J segment 6 bases; nucleotides outside the gene matches: 10. The CDR3 consists of 15 residues. CDR1 is GTSNPN and CDR2 is SVGIG in the germline V gene (reference sequence). The CDR3 region has the DNA TGTGCCTGGAGTGTACGGGGACAGAGACTCCCTGAAGCTTTCTTT. Its protein is CAWSVRGQRLPEAFF.